This T cell receptor (beta chain) was sequenced in a study of Ad26.COV2.S vaccination and SARS-CoV-2 variants. Across the whole study: Of the COV1001 trial arms, the Ad26.COV2.S arm included the donor.

This sample's treatment: around 19 received Ad26.COV2.S at low or high dose, single or two shots; several received placebo; per-sample allocation not given. Samples analyzed were those drawn on day 63 after the first vaccine or placebo injection. This CDR3 spans 15 amino acids. Germline V gene lookup returns CDR1 SEHNR and CDR2 FQNEAQ (reference sequence). V was cut by 6 bases and J by 3 bases, with 18 bases left in between. The assay was immunoSEQ multiplex PCR, and TCRdb's table has in-frame clones only and misses some. The table lists about 250,000 clones, around 87% of them singletons. Of note for this clone: Its antigen is not identified.

Study-wide findings and caveats: Spike-specific TCR breadth was greater in vaccine than placebo recipients.

This TCR was recovered from a person between 18 and 59 years old who received the Ad26.COV2.S COVID-19 vaccine or a placebo. This sequence joins TRBV7-9 and TRBJ2-7, with D tentatively TRBD1 (5 bases). Source: peripheral blood, taken in a trial of Ad26.COV2.S vaccine versus placebo. CDR3: CASSSYSRAYYEQYF. CDR3 bases: TGTGCCAGCAGTTCTTACTCCAGGGCCTACTACGAGCAGTACTTC.